Presented here are 21 T cell receptor beta chains from one specimen sequenced in a study of blood T cells in healthy people across ages (dated by TCRdb to about 2015). Receptors were amplified or captured by 5' RACE. TCRdb records Illumina HiSeq 2500 as the sequencer. The second PCR ran for roughly 6 to 11 cycles and used a J-beta primer mix along with a sample-barcoded 5' primer. TCRdb redid the processing of the public reads, applying fastp at Q25 and MiXCR, and retained in-frame beta chains. Rows are unified per CDR3 protein, each entry keeping the most common DNA and genes. This sample gives a few hundred thousand distinct CDR3 sequences in total; 50% to 60% of them show up just once. The top ten hold about 54% of the sample. Sequenced: blood. These receptors were taken from a man between 60 and 75 years old in good health.

The chain uses TRBV20-1 and TRBJ2-7; D is possibly TRBD1 (5 bases). This CDR3 comprises 15 residues. Between the trimmed V and J ends, which lost 0 bases and 4 bases, there was a span of 16 bases. Germline lookup yields CDR1 DFQATT and CDR2 SNEGSKA (reference sequence). The DNA for the CDR3 is TGCAGTGCTAGAGATTATCCAGGGAATTTTTACGAGCAGTACTTC. Translating it yields CSARDYPGNFYEQYF.

This chain joins TRBV27 and TRBJ1-5; 9 nucleotides agree with TRBD1. The V and J ends lost 3 bases and 6 bases, in that order; junction bases with no gene match: 3. CDR1 and CDR2 (germline): MNHEY, SMNVEV (reference sequence). The CDR3 loop spans 14 amino acids. CDR3 sequence (DNA): TGTGCCAGCAGTTTCGGACAGGGGAGTCAGCCCCAGCATTTT. This encodes CASSFGQGSQPQHF.

The V and J genes are TRBV6-5 and TRBJ2-7, with 9 bases identical to TRBD1. CDR3 length equals 16 residues. J gave up 1 base and V 4 bases, and 8 bases lay outside the gene matches. The germline V gene encodes CDR1 MNHEY and CDR2 SVGAGI. CDR3 loop: CASSSRTGVKSYEQYF. CDR3 DNA sequence: TGTGCCAGCAGTTCCCGGACAGGGGTAAAATCCTACGAGCAGTACTTC.

CDR3 DNA sequence: TGTGCCAGCAGATACGAGACAGGGAGGGGTGGCTACACCTTC. Encoded protein: CASRYETGRGGYTF. V gene TRBV27 combines with J gene TRBJ1-2, with 7 bases matching TRBD1. The germline gives CDR1 MNHEY, CDR2 SMNVEV (reference sequence). The CDR3 is 14 residues long. J lost 7 bases, V lost 6 bases, and 11 bases had no gene match.

Points on this clonotype: A much larger clone lies a single base off, so this may be a read error. This chain joins TRBV27 and TRBJ2-1; D gene uncertain. Matching the DNA end better, TRBJ2-7 makes the J call doubtful. Germline lookup yields CDR1 MNHEY and CDR2 SMNVEV (reference sequence). CDR3 size: 15 residues. The CDR3 DNA sequence: TGTGCCAGCAGTTTATCGGTCAGCTCCTACAATGAGCAGTACTTC. Translation: CASSLSVSSYNEQYF.

A few counts support this clonotype. This chain links TRBV28 with TRBJ2-3; unclear D gene. Germline values: CDR1 MDHEN, CDR2 SYDVKM. Between the trimmed V and J ends, which lost 5 bases and 0 bases, there was a span of 12 bases. This CDR3 has 15 residues. CDR3 in DNA: TGTGCCAGCAGTCCTCAGACGACTAGCACAGATACGCAGTATTTT. Its protein product is CASSPQTTSTDTQYF.

For this clonotype: A single base separates this from a much larger clone, so it may be a read error. The chain couples TRBV24-1 to TRBJ2-1; D call uncertain. CDR1 is KGHDR, CDR2 SFDVKD, per germline. This CDR3 has 12 amino acids. CDR3 sequence (DNA): TGTGCCGCCAGTCCCCTCGGTTTTGAGCAGTTCTTC. Protein: CAASPLGFEQFF.

DNA for the CDR3: TGCGCCAGCAGCCCCAGGGCTATGAACACTGAAGCTTTCTTT. It encodes CASSPRAMNTEAFF. This chain connects TRBV4-3 to TRBJ1-1; TRBD1 is a possible D gene (5 bases). Trimming removed 4 bases at V and 0 bases at J, with 9 bases between. The CDR3 length is 14 residues. The germline gives CDR1 LGHNA, CDR2 YSLEER.

This chain joins TRBV6-5 and TRBJ2-7, with TRBD2 matching over 7 bases. The CDR3 has 15 amino acids. Germline values: CDR1 MNHEY, CDR2 SVGAGI. The V and J ends lost 2 bases and 0 bases, in that order; junction bases with no gene match: 4. CDR3 residues: CASSYGGDASYEQYF. The CDR3 DNA sequence: TGTGCCAGCAGTTACGGGGGGGACGCCTCCTACGAGCAGTACTTC.

The chain links TRBV20-1 to TRBJ2-5; TRBD1 matches at 8 bases. Per the germline V gene, CDR1 is DFQATT and CDR2 is SNEGSKA (reference sequence). The trim removed 4 bases at V and 4 bases at J, leaving 11 bases unmatched. The CDR3 runs to 15 residues. CDR3 sequence (DNA): TGCAGTGCTACCAGACAGGGGTCGGGGAGAGAGACCCAGTACTTC. This encodes CSATRQGSGRETQYF.

V is TRBV9 and J is TRBJ2-5, with a possible D match to TRBD2 (6 bases). CDR3 length: 15 amino acids. In germline, CDR1 is SGDLS, CDR2 YYNGEE. V lost 0 bases and J lost 11, with 20 bases in between. The CDR3 nucleotides read TGTGCCAGCAGCGTAGGGGGGGACTCCACATACGTGCAGTACTTC. Amino acids: CASSVGGDSTYVQYF.

The V and J genes are TRBV20-1 and TRBJ2-7; 8 nucleotides line up with TRBD1. Germline V gene lookup returns CDR1 DFQATT and CDR2 SNEGSKA (reference sequence). V shed 5 bases and J 5 bases; nucleotides not matched to a gene: 8. The CDR3 covers 13 residues. CDR3 nucleotide sequence: TGCAGTGCTGGACCAGACAGGGGTCACGAGCAGTACTTC. This codes for CSAGPDRGHEQYF.

The genes are TRBV4-2 and TRBJ1-2, with D uncertain. Germline V gene data show CDR1 as LGHNA and CDR2 as YNFKEQ. Trimming stripped 0 bases from V and 6 bases from J, with 14 bases between. The CDR3 consists of 15 residues. The CDR3, as DNA: TGTGCCAGCAGCCAAGAAGTAGTGACTCTCCATGGCTACACCTTC. Translation: CASSQEVVTLHGYTF.

The rearrangement uses TRBV24-1 and TRBJ2-3; 8 bases are shared with TRBD1. V shed 5 bases and J 0 bases; nucleotides not matched to a gene: 3. Germline V gene sequence: CDR1 KGHDR, CDR2 SFDVKD. CDR3 length equals 15 residues. CDR3 protein: CATSGGDRSTDTQYF. In nucleotides, the CDR3 is TGTGCCACCAGTGGAGGGGACAGGAGCACAGATACGCAGTATTTT.

The chain has TRBV20-1 and TRBJ2-7; 7 nucleotides line up with TRBD2. The J call may be wrong; the DNA end is better matched by TRBJ2-5. CDR1 and CDR2 (germline): DFQATT, SNEGSKA (reference sequence). CDR3 length: 12 residues. Here the CDR3 DNA reads TGCAGTGGGCGGGCGGGAGTCGAGACCCAGTACTTC. Encoded protein: CSGRAGVETQYF.

The rearrangement links TRBV7-6 to TRBJ2-3, with 12 bases aligning to TRBD2. Germline assignment: CDR1 SGHVS and CDR2 FNYEAQ. J gave up 3 bases and V 3 bases, and 4 bases lay outside the gene matches. This CDR3 is built from 16 residues. The CDR3 sequence: CASSFGLAGLTDTQYF. The CDR3 DNA reads TGTGCCAGCAGCTTCGGACTAGCGGGATTAACAGATACGCAGTATTTT. The variable domain in full, completed from reference TRBV7-6 and TRBJ2-3, reads GAGVSQSPRYKVTKRGQDVALRCDPISGHVSLYWYRQALGQGPEFLTYFNYEAQQDKSGLPNDRFSAERPEGSISTLTIQRTEQRDSAMYRCASSFGLAGLTDTQYFGPGTRLTVL.

V gene TRBV20-1 combines with J gene TRBJ2-1; the match to TRBD2 covers 11 bases. The junction had 3 bases not matched to a gene; V was cut back by 2 bases and J by 0 bases. The germline gives CDR1 DFQATT, CDR2 SNEGSKA (reference sequence). The CDR3 runs to 16 residues. The CDR3 loop is CSARTSGGSSYNEQFF. The DNA for the CDR3 is TGCAGTGCTAGAACTAGCGGGGGAAGCTCCTACAATGAGCAGTTCTTC.

The gene calls are TRBV28 and TRBJ2-1; D ambiguous. CDR1 is MDHEN and CDR2 is SYDVKM in the germline V gene. The CDR3 sequence is 16 residues long. The germline V and J ends were trimmed by 1 base and 6 bases, with 16 bases remaining between them. The CDR3: CASSLFRAGSGNEQFF. In nucleotides, the CDR3 is TGTGCCAGCAGTTTATTTCGAGCCGGCTCCGGCAATGAGCAGTTCTTC. Based on the CDR3 plus reference TRBV28 and TRBJ2-1, the full variable domain is DVKVTQSSRYLVKRTGEKVFLECVQDMDHENMFWYRQDPGLGLRLIYFSYDVKMKEKGDIPEGYSVSREKKERFSLILESASTNQTSMYLCASSLFRAGSGNEQFFGPGTRLTVL.

This clonotype has only a few counts. V and J are TRBV20-1 and TRBJ1-6; the D gene is possibly TRBD1 (6 bases). This CDR3 comprises 15 residues. Per the germline V gene, CDR1 is DFQATT and CDR2 is SNEGSKA (reference sequence). V lost 2 bases and J lost 7, with 15 bases in between. Here the CDR3 DNA reads TGCAGTGCTAGACCCCCACAGGGTCGGAATTCACCCCTCCACTTT. This sequence encodes CSARPPQGRNSPLHF.

Details on this clonotype: This may come from a read error, since a much larger clone is one base off. This chain joins TRBV5-5 and TRBJ2-7; D is unresolved. CDR1 is SGHKS and CDR2 is YYEKEE in the germline V gene (reference sequence). This CDR3 region has 15 residues. Trimming shortened V by 2 bases and J by 7 bases, and 19 bases separated the two germline ends. CDR3 in DNA: TGTGCCAGCAGCTTCATCAGGAGCTCCTACAATGAGCAGTACTTC. Translated, it gives CASSFIRSSYNEQYF.

Here the CDR3 DNA reads TGCAGTGCCCCGTCGGATTCAGGGTTACAGCAGTACTTC. It specifies CSAPSDSGLQQYF. The chain employs TRBV20-1 and TRBJ2-7, with TRBD1 as a possible D gene (5 bases). Germline V lookup: CDR1 DFQATT, CDR2 SNEGSKA (reference sequence). The CDR3 spans 13 residues. The V and J ends lost 6 bases and 8 bases respectively, with 20 bases between them.